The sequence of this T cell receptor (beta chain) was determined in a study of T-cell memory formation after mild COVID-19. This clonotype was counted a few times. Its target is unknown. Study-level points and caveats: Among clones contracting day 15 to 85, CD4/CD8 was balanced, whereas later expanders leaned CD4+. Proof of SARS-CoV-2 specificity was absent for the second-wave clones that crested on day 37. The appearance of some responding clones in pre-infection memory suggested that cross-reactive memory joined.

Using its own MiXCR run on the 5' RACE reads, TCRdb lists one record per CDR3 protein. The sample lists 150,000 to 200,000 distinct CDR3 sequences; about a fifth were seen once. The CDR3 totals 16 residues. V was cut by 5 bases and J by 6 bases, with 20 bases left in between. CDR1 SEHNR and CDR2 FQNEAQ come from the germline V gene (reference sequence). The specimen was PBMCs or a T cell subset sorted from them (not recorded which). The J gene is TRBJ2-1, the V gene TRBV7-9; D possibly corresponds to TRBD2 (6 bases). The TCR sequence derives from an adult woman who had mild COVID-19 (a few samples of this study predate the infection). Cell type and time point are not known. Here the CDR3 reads CASSRLFGGEGNEQFF. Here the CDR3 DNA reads TGTGCCAGCAGCCGCTTATTCGGGGGTGAGGGCAATGAGCAGTTCTTC.